These 9 T cell receptor beta chains came from one sample sequenced in a study of blood T cells in healthy people across ages. The use of a sample-barcoded 5' primer and a J-beta primer mix characterized a second PCR of about 7 to 12 cycles. TCRdb re-analysed the 5' RACE reads in MiXCR, keeping a single row per CDR3 protein. The sample comprises about 900,000 distinct CDR3 sequences, approximately 49% of which are singletons, and around an eighth rests with the top ten. Sequenced material: blood. Receptors originate from a man aged 30-40 years in good health.

There are a few counts of this clonotype. This chain uses TRBV4-1 with TRBJ2-7; D gene uncertain. V lost 4 bases and J 1 base, leaving 17 bases between the germline ends. The CDR3 has 16 amino acids. CDR1 and CDR2 (germline): MGHRA, YSYEKL. The DNA of the CDR3 is TGCGCCAGCAGCCCTACCTGGCAGGCCTCATCCTACGAGCAGTACTTC. Translation gives CASSPTWQASSYEQYF.

V is TRBV27 and J is TRBJ1-2; D gene ambiguous. V was cut by 5 bases and J by 4 bases, with 20 bases left in between. The germline V gene has CDR1 MNHEY and CDR2 SMNVEV (reference sequence). This CDR3 comprises 16 residues. The CDR3 loop reads CASSINFRTDRYGYTF. CDR3 in DNA: TGTGCCAGCAGTATAAACTTTAGGACGGACCGCTATGGCTACACCTTC.

This clonotype was found a few times. Here the CDR3 DNA reads TGTGCCACCGCCCGGGGCCCAGGGGGTGGCGAGCAGTACTTC. This encodes CATARGPGGGEQYF. The genes are TRBV5-8 and TRBJ2-7; TRBD1 agrees at 7 bases. Trimming took 9 bases from V and 6 from J; bases not matched to a gene: 15. The CDR3 runs to 14 residues. Germline assignment: CDR1 SGHTS and CDR2 YDEGEE. The full variable domain, in which reference TRBV5-8 and TRBJ2-7 provide the parts outside the CDR3, is EAGVTQSPTHLIKTRGQQATLRCSPISGHTSVYWYQQALGLGLQFLLWYDEGEERNRGNFPPRFSGRQFPNYSSELNVNALELEDSALYLCATARGPGGGEQYFGPGTRLTVT.

In regard to this clonotype: A read error is possible here, since a much larger clone lies one base away. The chain couples TRBV4-3 to TRBJ2-7, with TRBD2 matching 8 bases. The CDR3 has 16 amino acids. Trimming took 0 bases from V and 7 from J; bases not matched to a gene: 11. Looked up from germline, CDR1 is LGHNA and CDR2 is YSLEER. The CDR3 loop is CASSQEGGGNYNEQYF. CDR3 DNA sequence: TGCGCCAGCAGCCAAGAAGGCGGGGGGAACTACAATGAGCAGTACTTC.

As concerns this clonotype: This may be a read error: a much more frequent sequence differs by one nucleotide. The CDR3 DNA follows: TGTGCCAGCAGTGCGATGGGCGGATCCTACAATGAGCAGTACTTC. As protein: CASSAMGGSYNEQYF. The chain combines TRBV2 with TRBJ2-1; unclear D gene. TRBJ2-7 explains the end of the DNA better; the J call may be wrong. CDR3 length equals 15 residues. Germline assignment: CDR1 SNHLY and CDR2 FYNNEI.

The rearrangement joins TRBV5-1 to TRBJ2-1; 7 bases are a match to TRBD1. V dropped 0 bases and J dropped 5; count of bases not matched to a gene: 5. There are 15 residues in the CDR3. CDR1 SGHRS and CDR2 YFSETQ come from the germline V gene. The CDR3: CASSLGTGADNEQFF. The CDR3 nucleotides are TGCGCCAGCAGCTTGGGGACAGGTGCCGACAATGAGCAGTTCTTC.

J is TRBJ1-5 and V is TRBV3-1; 10 bases fit TRBD1. The V gene's germline CDR1 is LGHDT and CDR2 YNNKEL (reference sequence). Losses at the gene ends were 2 bases for V and 2 bases for J; bases not matched to a gene: 3. The CDR3 has 16 residues. CDR3 nucleotide sequence: TGTGCCAGCAGCCAACAAGGGACAGGGGGCAATCAGCCCCAGCATTTT. It is translated as CASSQQGTGGNQPQHF.

The chain recombines TRBV4-2 with TRBJ2-5; D perhaps matches TRBD2 (5 bases). The closer fit of TRBJ2-7 to the DNA end suggests the J call may be wrong. The CDR3 totals 13 residues. The germline V gene encodes CDR1 LGHNA and CDR2 YNFKEQ. The CDR3 DNA sequence: TGTGCCAGCAGCCCGATCGGAGAGGGCGAGCAGTACTTC. Residues: CASSPIGEGEQYF.

The chain is built from TRBV20-1 and TRBJ2-3; tentatively, D is TRBD2 (6 bases). Deletions cut 5 bases from V and 0 bases from J, with 18 bases between. CDR3 length equals 16 residues. Germline values: CDR1 DFQATT, CDR2 SNEGSKA (reference sequence). CDR3 coding DNA: TGCAGTGCTTTCAGTACGGGGGTGATTAGCACAGATACGCAGTATTTT. The encoded protein is CSAFSTGVISTDTQYF.